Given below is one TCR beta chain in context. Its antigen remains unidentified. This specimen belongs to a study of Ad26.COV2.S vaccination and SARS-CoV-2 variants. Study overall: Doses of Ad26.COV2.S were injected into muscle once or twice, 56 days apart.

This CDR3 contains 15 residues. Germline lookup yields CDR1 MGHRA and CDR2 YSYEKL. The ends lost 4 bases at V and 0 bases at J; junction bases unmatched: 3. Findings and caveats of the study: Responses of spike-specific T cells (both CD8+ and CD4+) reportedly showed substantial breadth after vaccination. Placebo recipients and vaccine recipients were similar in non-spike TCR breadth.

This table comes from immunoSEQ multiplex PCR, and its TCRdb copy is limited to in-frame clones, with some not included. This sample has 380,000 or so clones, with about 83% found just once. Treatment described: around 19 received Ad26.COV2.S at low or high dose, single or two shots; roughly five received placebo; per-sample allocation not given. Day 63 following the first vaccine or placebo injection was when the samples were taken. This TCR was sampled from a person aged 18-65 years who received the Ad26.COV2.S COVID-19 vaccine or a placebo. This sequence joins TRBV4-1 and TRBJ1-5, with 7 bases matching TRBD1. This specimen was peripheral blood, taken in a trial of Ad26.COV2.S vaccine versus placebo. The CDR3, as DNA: TGCGCCAGCAGCCGTGGACAGGATAGCAATCAGCCCCAGCATTTT. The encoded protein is CASSRGQDSNQPQHF.